Included here is one TCR beta chain sequence, with context. The table came from immunoSEQ multiplex PCR; TCRdb's copy has only in-frame clones and leaves some out. The sample contains 6,000 to 7,000 clones, approximately 81% of which appear only once. This sample stems from a study of hypomethylating agent response in myelodysplastic syndrome. This CDR3 has 17 amino acids. Germline assignment: CDR1 LNHDA and CDR2 SQIVND (reference sequence). Trimming removed 4 bases from V and 4 bases from J, with 22 bases in between. V gene TRBV19 combines with J gene TRBJ1-1; D may be TRBD1 (5 bases). The sequence derives from a human donor with myelodysplastic syndrome. Material: bone marrow, obtained before or after starting hypomethylating agent treatment for myelodysplastic syndrome (not recorded which). The CDR3: CASSRRSQGPIITEAFF. The CDR3 nucleotides are TGTGCCAGTAGTAGAAGGTCCCAGGGACCCATCATCACTGAAGCTTTCTTT.